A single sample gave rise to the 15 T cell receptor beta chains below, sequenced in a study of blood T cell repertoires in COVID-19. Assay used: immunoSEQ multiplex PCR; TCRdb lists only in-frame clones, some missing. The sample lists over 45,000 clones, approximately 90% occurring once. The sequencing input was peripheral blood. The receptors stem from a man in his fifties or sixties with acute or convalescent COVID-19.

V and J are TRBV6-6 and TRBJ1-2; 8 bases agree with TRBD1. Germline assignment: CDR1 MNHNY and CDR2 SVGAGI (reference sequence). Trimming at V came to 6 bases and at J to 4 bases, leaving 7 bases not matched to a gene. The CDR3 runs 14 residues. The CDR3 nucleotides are TGTGCCAGCAGCGCCGACAGGGGTTCCTATGGCTACACCTTC. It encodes CASSADRGSYGYTF.

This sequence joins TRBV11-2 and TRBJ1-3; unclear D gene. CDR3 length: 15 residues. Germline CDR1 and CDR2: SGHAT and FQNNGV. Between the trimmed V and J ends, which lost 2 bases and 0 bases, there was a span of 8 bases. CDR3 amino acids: CASSLYSYSGNTIYF. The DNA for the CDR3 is TGTGCCAGCAGCTTATACAGCTACTCTGGAAACACCATATATTTT.

CDR3 nucleotide sequence: TGTGCCAGCAGCTTAGTAGCAGGGTCGAGTTATGGCTACACCTTC. It encodes CASSLVAGSSYGYTF. This chain connects TRBV7-9 to TRBJ1-2; perhaps TRBD1 as D (5 bases). The CDR3 totals 15 residues. The V and J ends lost 1 base and 5 bases respectively, with 14 bases between them. Germline CDR1 reads SEHNR; CDR2 reads FQNEAQ (reference sequence).

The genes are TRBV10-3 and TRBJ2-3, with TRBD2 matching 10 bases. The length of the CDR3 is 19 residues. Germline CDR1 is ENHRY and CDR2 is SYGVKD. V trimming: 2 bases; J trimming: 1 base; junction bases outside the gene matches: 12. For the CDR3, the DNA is TGTGCCATCAGTGAGCCATCGGGGCTAGCGGGAGCAGGCACAGATACGCAGTATTTT. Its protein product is CAISEPSGLAGAGTDTQYF.

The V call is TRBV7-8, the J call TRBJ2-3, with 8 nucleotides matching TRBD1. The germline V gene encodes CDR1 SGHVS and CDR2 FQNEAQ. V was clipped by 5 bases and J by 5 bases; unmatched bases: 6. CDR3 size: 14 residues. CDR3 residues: CASSADRVVDTQYF. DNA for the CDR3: TGTGCCAGCAGCGCGGACAGGGTGGTAGATACGCAGTATTTT.

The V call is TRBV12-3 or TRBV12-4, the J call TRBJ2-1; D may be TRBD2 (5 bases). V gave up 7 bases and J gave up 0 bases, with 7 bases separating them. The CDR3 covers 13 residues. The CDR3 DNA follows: TGTGCCAGCACCCGGGACTCCTACAATGAGCAGTTCTTC. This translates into CASTRDSYNEQFF.

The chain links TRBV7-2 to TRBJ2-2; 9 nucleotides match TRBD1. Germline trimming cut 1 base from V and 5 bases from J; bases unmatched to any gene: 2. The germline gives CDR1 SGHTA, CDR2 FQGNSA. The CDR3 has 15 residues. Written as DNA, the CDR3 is TGTGCCAGCAGCTTAGAGACAGGGGGGACCGGGGAGCTGTTTTTT. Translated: CASSLETGGTGELFF.

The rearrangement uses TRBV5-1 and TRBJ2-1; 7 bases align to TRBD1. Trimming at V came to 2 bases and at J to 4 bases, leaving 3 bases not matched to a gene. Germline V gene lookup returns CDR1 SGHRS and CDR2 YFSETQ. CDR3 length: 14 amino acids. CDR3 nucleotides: TGCGCCAGCAGCTTCGGACAGGATTACAATGAGCAGTTCTTC. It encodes CASSFGQDYNEQFF.

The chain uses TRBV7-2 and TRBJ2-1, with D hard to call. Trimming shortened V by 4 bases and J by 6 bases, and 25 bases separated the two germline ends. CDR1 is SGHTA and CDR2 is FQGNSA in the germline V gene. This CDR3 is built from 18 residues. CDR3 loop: CASSSLFVDALISNEQFF. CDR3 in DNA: TGTGCCAGCAGCTCCCTGTTTGTAGATGCACTGATTAGCAATGAGCAGTTCTTC.

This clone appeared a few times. CDR3 region: CSVVETVAFF. For the CDR3, the DNA is TGCAGCGTTGTAGAGACAGTGGCTTTCTTT. The rearrangement uses TRBV29-1 and TRBJ1-1; D might be TRBD1 (5 bases). V was cut by 4 bases and J by 11 bases, with 11 bases left in between. Per the germline V gene, CDR1 is SQVTM and CDR2 is ANQGSEA. The CDR3 contains 10 residues. Full variable domain (outside the CDR3, taken from reference TRBV29-1 and TRBJ1-1): SAVISQKPSRDICQRGTSLTIQCQVDSQVTMMFWYRQQPGQSLTLIATANQGSEATYESGFVIDKFPISRPNLTFSTLTVSNMSPEDSSIYLCSVVETVAFFGQGTRLTVV.

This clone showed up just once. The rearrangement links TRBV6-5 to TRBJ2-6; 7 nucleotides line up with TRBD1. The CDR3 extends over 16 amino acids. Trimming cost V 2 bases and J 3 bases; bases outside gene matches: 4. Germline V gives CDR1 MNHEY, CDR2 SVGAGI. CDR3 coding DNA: TGTGCCAGCAGTTACGCAAGGGGGCTTGGGGCCAACGTCCTGACTTTC. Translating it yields CASSYARGLGANVLTF.

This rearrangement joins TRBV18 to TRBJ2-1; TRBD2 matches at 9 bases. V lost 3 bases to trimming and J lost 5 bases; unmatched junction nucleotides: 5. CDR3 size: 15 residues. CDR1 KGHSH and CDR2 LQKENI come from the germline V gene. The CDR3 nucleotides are TGTGCCAGCTCACCTGAACTAGCGGGTCACAATGAGCAGTTCTTC. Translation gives CASSPELAGHNEQFF. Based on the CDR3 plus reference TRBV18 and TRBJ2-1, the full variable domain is NAGVMQNPRHLVRRRGQEARLRCSPMKGHSHVYWYRQLPEEGLKFMVYLQKENIIDESGMPKERFSAEFPKEGPSILRIQQVVRGDSAAYFCASSPELAGHNEQFFGPGTRLTVL.

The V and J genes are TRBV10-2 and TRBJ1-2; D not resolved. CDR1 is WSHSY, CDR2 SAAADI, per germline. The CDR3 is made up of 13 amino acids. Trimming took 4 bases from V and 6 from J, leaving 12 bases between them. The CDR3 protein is CASSVKGVDGYTF. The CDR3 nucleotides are TGCGCCAGCAGTGTGAAGGGAGTCGATGGCTACACCTTC.

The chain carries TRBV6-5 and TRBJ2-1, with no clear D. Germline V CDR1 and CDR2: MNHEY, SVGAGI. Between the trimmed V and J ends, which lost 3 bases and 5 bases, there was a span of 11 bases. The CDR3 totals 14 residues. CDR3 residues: CASSYDPEDNEQFF. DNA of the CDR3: TGTGCCAGCAGTTATGACCCAGAGGACAATGAGCAGTTCTTC.

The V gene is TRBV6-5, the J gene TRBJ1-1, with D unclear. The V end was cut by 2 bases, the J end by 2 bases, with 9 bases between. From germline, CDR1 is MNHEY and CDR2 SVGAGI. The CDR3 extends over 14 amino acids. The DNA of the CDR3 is TGTGCCAGCAGTTACGGCGGATACAACACTGAAGCTTTCTTT. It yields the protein CASSYGGYNTEAFF.